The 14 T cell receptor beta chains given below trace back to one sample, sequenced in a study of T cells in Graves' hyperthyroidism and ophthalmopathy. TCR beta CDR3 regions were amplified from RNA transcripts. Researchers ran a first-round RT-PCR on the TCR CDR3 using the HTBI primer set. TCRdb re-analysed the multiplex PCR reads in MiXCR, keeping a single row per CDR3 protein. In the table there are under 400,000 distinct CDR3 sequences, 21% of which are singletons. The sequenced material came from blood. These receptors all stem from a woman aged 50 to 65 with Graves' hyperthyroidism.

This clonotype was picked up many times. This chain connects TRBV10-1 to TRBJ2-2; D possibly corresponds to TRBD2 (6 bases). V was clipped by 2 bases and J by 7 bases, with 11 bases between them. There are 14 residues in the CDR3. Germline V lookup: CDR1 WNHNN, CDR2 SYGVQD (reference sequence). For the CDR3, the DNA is TGCGCCAGCAGTGAGCGGGGGTACGGCGGGGAGCTGTTTTTT. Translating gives CASSERGYGGELFF.

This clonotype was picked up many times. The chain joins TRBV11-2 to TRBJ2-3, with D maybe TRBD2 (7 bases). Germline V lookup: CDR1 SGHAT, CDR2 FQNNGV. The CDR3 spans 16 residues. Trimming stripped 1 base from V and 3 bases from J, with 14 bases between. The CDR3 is CASSLAGGARTDTQYF. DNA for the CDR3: TGTGCCAGCAGCTTAGCTGGGGGGGCGAGGACAGATACGCAGTATTTT.

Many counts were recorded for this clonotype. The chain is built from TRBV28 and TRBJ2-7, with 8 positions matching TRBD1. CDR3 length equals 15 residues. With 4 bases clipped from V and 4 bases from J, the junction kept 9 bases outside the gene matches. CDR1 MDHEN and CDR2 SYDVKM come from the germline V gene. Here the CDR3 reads CASSSSDRAHYEQYF. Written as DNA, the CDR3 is TGTGCCAGCAGTTCATCGGACAGGGCCCATTACGAGCAGTACTTC.

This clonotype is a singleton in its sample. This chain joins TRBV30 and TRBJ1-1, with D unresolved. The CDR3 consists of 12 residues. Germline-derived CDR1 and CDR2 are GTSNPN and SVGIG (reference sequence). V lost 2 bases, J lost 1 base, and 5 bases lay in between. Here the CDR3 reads CAWSSGNTEAFF. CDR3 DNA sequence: TGTGCCTGGAGTTCCGGGAACACTGAAGCTTTCTTT.

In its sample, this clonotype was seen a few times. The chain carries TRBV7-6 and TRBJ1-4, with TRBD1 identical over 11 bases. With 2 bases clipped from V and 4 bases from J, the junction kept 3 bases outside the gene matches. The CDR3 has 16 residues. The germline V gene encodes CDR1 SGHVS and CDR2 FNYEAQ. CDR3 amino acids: CASSLWTGGINEKLFF. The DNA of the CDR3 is TGTGCCAGCAGCTTATGGACAGGGGGCATTAATGAAAAACTGTTTTTT.

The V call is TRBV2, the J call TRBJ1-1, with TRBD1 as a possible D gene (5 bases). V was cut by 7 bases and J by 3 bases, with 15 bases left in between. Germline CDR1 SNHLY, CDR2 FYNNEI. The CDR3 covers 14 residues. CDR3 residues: CASTDRGGDTEAFF. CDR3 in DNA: TGTGCCAGCACCGACCGGGGGGGAGACACTGAAGCTTTCTTT.

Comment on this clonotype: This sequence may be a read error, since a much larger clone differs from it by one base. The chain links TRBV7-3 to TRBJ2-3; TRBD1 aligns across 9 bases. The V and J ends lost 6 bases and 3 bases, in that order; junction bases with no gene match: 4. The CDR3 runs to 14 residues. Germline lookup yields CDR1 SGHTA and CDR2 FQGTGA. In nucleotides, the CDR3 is TGTGCCAGCAGTCAACAGGGGGCTACAGATACGCAGTATTTT. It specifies CASSQQGATDTQYF.

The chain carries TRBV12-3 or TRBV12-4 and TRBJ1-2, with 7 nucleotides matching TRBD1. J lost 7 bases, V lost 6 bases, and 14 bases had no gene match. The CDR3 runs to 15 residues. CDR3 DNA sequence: TGTGCCAGCAGCTGGGTGACAGGGAGTCTAAGTGGCTACACCTTC. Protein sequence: CASSWVTGSLSGYTF.

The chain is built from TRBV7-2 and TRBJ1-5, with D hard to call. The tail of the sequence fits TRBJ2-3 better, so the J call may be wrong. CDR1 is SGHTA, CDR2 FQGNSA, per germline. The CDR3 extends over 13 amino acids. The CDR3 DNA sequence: TGTGCCAGCAGCTTAATCGAGTATCAGCCCCAGTATTTT. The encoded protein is CASSLIEYQPQYF.

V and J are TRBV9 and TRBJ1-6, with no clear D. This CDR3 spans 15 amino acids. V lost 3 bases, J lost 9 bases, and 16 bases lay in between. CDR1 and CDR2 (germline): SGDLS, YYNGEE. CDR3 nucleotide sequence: TGTGCCAGCAGCGCAAGGACTGGGATTGGTTCACCCCTCCACTTT. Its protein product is CASSARTGIGSPLHF.

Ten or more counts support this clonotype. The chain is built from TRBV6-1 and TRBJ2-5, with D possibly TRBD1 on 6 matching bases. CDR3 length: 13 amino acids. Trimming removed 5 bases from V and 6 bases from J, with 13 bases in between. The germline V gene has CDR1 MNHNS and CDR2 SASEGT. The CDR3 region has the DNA TGTGCCAGCAGTTCCAGGGGCCGAAAGACCCAGTACTTC. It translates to CASSSRGRKTQYF.

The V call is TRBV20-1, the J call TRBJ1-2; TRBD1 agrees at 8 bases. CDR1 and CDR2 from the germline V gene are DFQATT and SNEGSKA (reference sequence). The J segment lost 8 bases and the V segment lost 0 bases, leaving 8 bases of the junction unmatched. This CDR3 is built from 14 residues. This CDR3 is CSARDLRTGNGYTF. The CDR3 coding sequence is TGCAGTGCTAGAGATTTGAGGACAGGGAACGGCTACACCTTC.

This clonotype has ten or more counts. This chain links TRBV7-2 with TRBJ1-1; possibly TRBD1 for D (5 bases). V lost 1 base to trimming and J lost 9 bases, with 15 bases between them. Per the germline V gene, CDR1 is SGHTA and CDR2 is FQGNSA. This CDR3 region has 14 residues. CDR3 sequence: CASSLESTAVKAFF. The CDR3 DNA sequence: TGTGCCAGCAGCTTAGAATCGACAGCCGTTAAAGCTTTCTTT.

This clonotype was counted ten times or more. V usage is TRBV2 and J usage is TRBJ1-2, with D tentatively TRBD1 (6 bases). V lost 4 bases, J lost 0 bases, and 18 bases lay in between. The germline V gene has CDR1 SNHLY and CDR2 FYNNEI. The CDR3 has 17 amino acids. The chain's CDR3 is CASSGGRTATTNYGYTF. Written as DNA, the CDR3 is TGTGCCAGCAGTGGGGGGAGGACAGCTACAACTAACTATGGCTACACCTTC.